This T cell receptor (beta chain) stems from a study of blood T cell repertoires in COVID-19. Study-level background: The study drew acute and convalescent COVID-19 samples from the United States, Italy and Spain.

Study processing details: Scientists estimated how many nucleated cells there were by amplifying reference gene primers. Method: immunoSEQ multiplex PCR; TCRdb's copy keeps in-frame clones and lacks some. The V and J calls and clone size are taken from that table; D and trimming were inferred from the DNA. The table records about 160,000 clones, about 80% of them present only once. From germline, CDR1 is SGDLS and CDR2 YYNGEE. Trimming cost V 0 bases and J 2 bases, with 9 bases left between them. This CDR3 contains 15 residues. All recovered Cohort 3 donors got two negative PCRs, got clearance, or saw symptom resolution.

This TCR was recovered from a woman between 55 and 75 years old who had recovered from COVID-19. The chain has TRBV9 and TRBJ1-3; D unclear. Input material: PBMCs or T cells enriched from blood (not recorded which). CDR3 sequence (DNA): TGTGCCAGCAGCGTAGACGGGTTGGCTGGAAACACCATATATTTT. It is translated as CASSVDGLAGNTIYF.